These 27 T cell receptor beta chains came from one sample sequenced in a study of T cells after yellow fever vaccination. TCRdb called the 5' RACE reads again in MiXCR, with one record for every CDR3 protein. Altogether approximately 260,000 distinct CDR3 sequences are present, 10% to 15% being singletons, with the ten largest covering roughly 0.5%. Here the sequenced sample was CD4+ T cells sorted from PBMCs, taken 45 days after the yellow fever booster vaccination. The receptor source for this set is a young man who received the YFV17D yellow fever vaccine.

The gene calls are TRBV7-9 and TRBJ2-7; 7 bases are a match to TRBD2. Unmatched junction bases numbered 10, after V lost 5 bases and J lost 3 bases. CDR3 size: 15 residues. The V gene's germline CDR1 is SEHNR and CDR2 FQNEAQ (reference sequence). CDR3 region: CASSPRAGRLYEQYF. The CDR3 region has the DNA TGTGCCAGCAGCCCCCGGGCCGGGAGGCTCTACGAGCAGTACTTC.

This clonotype was seen a handful of times. The chain uses TRBV2 and TRBJ1-5; no reliable D call. Germline V gives CDR1 SNHLY, CDR2 FYNNEI. Trimming removed 8 bases from V and 4 bases from J, with 15 bases in between. This CDR3 region has 14 residues. The chain's CDR3 is CASGSGRSNQPQHF. CDR3 sequence (DNA): TGTGCCAGCGGGTCCGGCAGGTCGAATCAGCCCCAGCATTTT.

This sequence joins TRBV5-1 and TRBJ2-3, with 11 bases identical to TRBD2. V lost 4 bases and J lost 2; bases outside the gene matches: 9. Germline CDR1 and CDR2: SGHRS and YFSETQ. This CDR3 is built from 17 residues. DNA for the CDR3: TGCGCCAGCAGCCCGGGACTAGCGGTTTCTGACACAGATACGCAGTATTTT. Amino acid sequence: CASSPGLAVSDTDTQYF.

The genes are TRBV7-9 and TRBJ2-3; 9 bases match TRBD2. V lost 5 bases to trimming and J lost 6 bases; unmatched junction nucleotides: 9. Germline V gene lookup returns CDR1 SEHNR and CDR2 FQNEAQ (reference sequence). The CDR3 is 15 amino acids. The CDR3, as DNA: TGTGCCAGCAGCGCAGACGGGACTAGCAGGGATACGCAGTATTTT. It codes for CASSADGTSRDTQYF.

V usage is TRBV3-1 and J usage is TRBJ2-7; 9 bases are shared with TRBD2. Germline lookup yields CDR1 LGHDT and CDR2 YNNKEL (reference sequence). The length of the CDR3 is 16 residues. The ends lost 1 base at V and 0 bases at J; junction bases unmatched: 4. CDR3 in amino acids: CASSQVLAGFSYEQYF. The CDR3 DNA sequence: TGTGCCAGCAGCCAAGTGCTAGCGGGATTCTCCTACGAGCAGTACTTC.

This clonotype was recorded a few times. The rearrangement uses TRBV7-9 and TRBJ1-5; tentatively, D is TRBD1 (6 bases). The CDR3 is made up of 15 amino acids. Per germline, CDR1 SEHNR and CDR2 FQNEAQ (reference sequence). Trimming stripped 5 bases from V and 4 bases from J, with 15 bases between. The CDR3 sequence is CASSTGGRGNQPQHF. DNA for the CDR3: TGTGCCAGCAGCACCGGGGGGCGAGGGAATCAGCCCCAGCATTTT.

This sequence joins TRBV15 and TRBJ2-7; 10 nucleotides agree with TRBD1. Germline V gives CDR1 LNHNV, CDR2 YYDKDF (reference sequence). V lost 1 base to trimming and J lost 3 bases; unmatched junction nucleotides: 6. The CDR3 extends over 16 amino acids. CDR3 sequence reads: CATSRGPGTGDYEQYF. The CDR3 coding sequence is TGTGCCACCAGCAGAGGCCCCGGGACAGGGGACTACGAGCAGTACTTC.

This clonotype came up a few times. The rearrangement joins TRBV4-3 to TRBJ2-7, with a possible D match to TRBD2 (6 bases). CDR1 is LGHNA, CDR2 YSLEER, per germline. CDR3 length equals 15 residues. Trimming removed 0 bases from V and 3 bases from J, with 12 bases in between. CDR3 in DNA: TGCGCCAGCAGCCAAGATTCCGGGAGAAACTACGAGCAGTACTTC. Its translation: CASSQDSGRNYEQYF.

V gene TRBV7-2 combines with J gene TRBJ2-7; D possibly corresponds to TRBD2 (5 bases). The CDR3 contains 14 residues. Trimming took off 4 bases at V and 0 bases at J, with 10 bases between the two ends. CDR1 and CDR2 from the germline V gene are SGHTA and FQGNSA. The CDR3 spells CASSSKRYSYEQYF. In nucleotides, the CDR3 is TGTGCCAGCAGCTCGAAGCGGTACTCCTACGAGCAGTACTTC.

This clonotype was detected only a few times. This chain connects TRBV29-1 to TRBJ2-1, with D possibly matching TRBD2 (6 bases). The CDR3 covers 14 residues. V gave up 4 bases and J gave up 8 bases, with 18 bases separating them. Looked up from germline, CDR1 is SQVTM and CDR2 is ANQGSEA. The CDR3 DNA reads as TGCAGCGTTGCCCTGCGACTAGTTTTCTATGAGCAGTTCTTC. This translates into CSVALRLVFYEQFF.

The rearrangement joins TRBV6-5 to TRBJ1-4, with no clear D. Germline V CDR1 and CDR2: MNHEY, SVGAGI. The CDR3 consists of 14 residues. The V gene lost 0 bases and the J gene lost 5 bases, with 7 bases spanning the gap. The CDR3 coding sequence is TGTGCCAGCAGTTACTCGAAGAAGAATGAAAAACTGTTTTTT. Protein sequence: CASSYSKKNEKLFF.

This clonotype appeared a few times. J is TRBJ2-1 and V is TRBV7-2; D gene ambiguous. V was cut by 5 bases and J by 8 bases, with 10 bases left in between. The CDR3 contains 12 residues. Germline values: CDR1 SGHTA, CDR2 FQGNSA. As DNA, the CDR3 is TGTGCCAGCAGCCCTACCCAGGATGAGCAGTTCTTC. Translated, it gives CASSPTQDEQFF.

The rearrangement joins TRBV5-1 to TRBJ2-1; 11 positions match TRBD1. The CDR3 runs 18 residues. Losses at the gene ends were 5 bases for V and 0 bases for J; bases not matched to a gene: 10. Germline CDR1 is SGHRS and CDR2 is YFSETQ. This CDR3 is CASRGQGDQRSSYNEQFF. Here the CDR3 DNA reads TGCGCCAGCAGGGGACAGGGGGATCAGCGGAGCTCCTACAATGAGCAGTTCTTC.

This clonotype was recorded a few times. This chain links TRBV10-3 with TRBJ1-1; D ambiguous. The germline V and J ends were trimmed by 4 bases and 0 bases, with 6 bases remaining between them. Germline CDR1 ENHRY, CDR2 SYGVKD. The CDR3 is 13 residues long. CDR3: CAISAIMNTEAFF. In nucleotides, the CDR3 is TGTGCCATCAGTGCGATCATGAACACTGAAGCTTTCTTT.

This clonotype was detected only a few times. This rearrangement joins TRBV20-1 to TRBJ2-3; 11 bases are shared with TRBD2. Germline V gives CDR1 DFQATT, CDR2 SNEGSKA (reference sequence). The CDR3 spans 14 residues. The V and J ends lost 6 bases and 1 base, in that order; junction bases with no gene match: 3. CDR3 loop: CSASTSGGTDTQYF. The CDR3 coding sequence is TGCAGTGCCTCGACTAGCGGGGGCACAGATACGCAGTATTTT.

This chain uses TRBV5-1 with TRBJ2-3; no clear D. The CDR3 sequence is 14 residues long. Germline V gene sequence: CDR1 SGHRS, CDR2 YFSETQ. The V and J ends lost 4 bases and 1 base respectively, with 10 bases between them. The CDR3 region has the DNA TGCGCCAGCAGCGTATCAAAGGGCACAGATACGCAGTATTTT. It translates to CASSVSKGTDTQYF.

The CDR3 nucleotides read TGCAGCGTGGAATCGACAGGGAGAGAGACCCAGTACTTC. This encodes CSVESTGRETQYF. The chain combines TRBV29-1 with TRBJ2-5; 7 bases line up with TRBD1. V lost 6 bases, J lost 4 bases, and 8 bases stayed unmatched. The CDR3 spans 13 residues. Germline V gene data show CDR1 as SQVTM and CDR2 as ANQGSEA.

The rearrangement uses TRBV20-1 and TRBJ1-2; 7 bases agree with TRBD1. Per germline, CDR1 DFQATT and CDR2 SNEGSKA (reference sequence). The V gene end was trimmed by 0 bases and the J gene end by 4 bases; junction bases not matched to a gene: 5. This CDR3 comprises 14 residues. The CDR3 nucleotides read TGCAGTGCTAGAGATAGGGACAGACTCTATGGCTACACCTTC. Its translation is CSARDRDRLYGYTF.

This chain joins TRBV4-1 and TRBJ2-5, with D maybe TRBD1 (5 bases). Germline V CDR1 and CDR2: MGHRA, YSYEKL. CDR3 size: 15 residues. V was pared by 0 bases and J by 3 bases, with 11 bases between. The CDR3, as DNA: TGCGCCAGCAGCCAAGATCTTTTCAGGGAAGAGACCCAGTACTTC. Amino acids: CASSQDLFREETQYF.

The rearrangement links TRBV18 to TRBJ2-1; D remains unclear. Germline CDR1 and CDR2: KGHSH and LQKENI. V was shortened by 2 bases and J by 1 base, with 9 bases between the two germline ends. The CDR3 is 15 residues long. The CDR3 DNA is TGTGCCAGCTCACCAAGGCTCCTATCCTACAATGAGCAGTTCTTC. The encoded protein is CASSPRLLSYNEQFF.

The chain joins TRBV7-2 to TRBJ2-1; 7 bases are a match to TRBD2. The CDR3 contains 16 residues. Trimming removed 0 bases from V and 3 bases from J; junction bases left unmatched: 5. Germline values: CDR1 SGHTA, CDR2 FQGNSA. The CDR3 coding sequence is TGTGCCAGCAGCTTAGCGGGGGGGACTAACTACAATGAGCAGTTCTTC. It is translated as CASSLAGGTNYNEQFF. Together with reference TRBV7-2 and TRBJ2-1, the CDR3 gives the full variable domain: GAGVSQSPSNKVTEKGKDVELRCDPISGHTALYWYRQSLGQGLEFLIYFQGNSAPDKSGLPSDRFSAERTGGSVSTLTIQRTQQEDSAVYLCASSLAGGTNYNEQFFGPGTRLTVL.

The table lists this clonotype with a few counts. The chain couples TRBV27 to TRBJ2-2; D may be TRBD2 (6 bases). Trimming took off 11 bases at V and 3 bases at J, with 19 bases between the two ends. The CDR3 extends over 15 amino acids. Germline V gives CDR1 MNHEY, CDR2 SMNVEV (reference sequence). CDR3 sequence (DNA): TGTGCCTCCTGCGTGAAGGCGGGGTACACCGGGGAGCTGTTTTTT. Protein product: CASCVKAGYTGELFF.

CDR3: CASTPHGGESEPQHF. Written as DNA, the CDR3 is TGTGCCAGCACTCCCCACGGAGGGGAGAGTGAGCCCCAGCATTTT. This chain uses TRBV12-3 or TRBV12-4 with TRBJ1-5; D possibly corresponds to TRBD1 (5 bases). This CDR3 spans 15 amino acids. Trimming shortened V by 7 bases and J by 8 bases, and 21 bases separated the two germline ends.

This chain connects TRBV5-5 to TRBJ1-4, with TRBD1 as a possible D gene (5 bases). CDR1 SGHKS and CDR2 YYEKEE come from the germline V gene (reference sequence). Trimming took 3 bases from V and 1 from J, leaving 10 bases between them. There are 15 residues in the CDR3. The CDR3, as DNA: TGTGCCAGCAGCTCCGAAGGGGAAACTAATGAAAAACTGTTTTTT. This gives the protein CASSSEGETNEKLFF. Full variable domain (rest looked up from reference TRBV5-5 and TRBJ1-4): DAGVTQSPTHLIKTRGQQVTLRCSPISGHKSVSWYQQVLGQGPQFIFQYYEKEERGRGNFPDRFSARQFPNYSSELNVNALLLGDSALYLCASSSEGETNEKLFFGSGTQLSVL.

The V and J genes are TRBV7-6 and TRBJ2-1, with 9 bases aligning to TRBD1. This CDR3 is 15 amino acids long. The V gene's germline CDR1 is SGHVS and CDR2 FNYEAQ. J lost 6 bases, V lost 1 base, and 4 bases had no gene match. This CDR3 is CASSLEGQGPNEQFF. CDR3 nucleotides: TGTGCCAGCAGCTTAGAGGGACAGGGCCCCAATGAGCAGTTCTTC.

This clonotype was seen a few times. The CDR3 loop is CASSLNYRTPDTQYF. CDR3 in DNA: TGTGCCAGCAGCCTAAACTACCGGACCCCGGATACGCAGTATTTT. The rearrangement links TRBV9 to TRBJ2-3; D remains ambiguous. The CDR3 is 15 amino acids. V lost 4 bases and J lost 6, with 18 bases in between. Germline assignment: CDR1 SGDLS and CDR2 YYNGEE.

This clonotype was counted many times. The J gene is TRBJ2-3, the V gene TRBV5-1, with TRBD1 identical over 10 bases. CDR3 size: 14 residues. CDR1 and CDR2 (germline): SGHRS, YFSETQ. The V segment lost 4 bases and the J segment 6 bases; nucleotides outside the gene matches: 5. Here the CDR3 reads CASSAGTGADTQYF. The CDR3 DNA reads TGCGCCAGCAGCGCCGGGACAGGGGCTGATACGCAGTATTTT.